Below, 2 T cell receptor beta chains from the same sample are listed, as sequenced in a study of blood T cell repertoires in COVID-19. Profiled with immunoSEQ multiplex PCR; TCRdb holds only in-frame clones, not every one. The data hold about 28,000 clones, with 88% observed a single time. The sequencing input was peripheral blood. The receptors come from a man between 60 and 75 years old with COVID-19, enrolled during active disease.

The CDR3 region is CASSPSGLFYEQYF. CDR3 nucleotides: TGTGCCAGCAGCCCATCGGGACTCTTCTACGAGCAGTACTTC. The V call is TRBV9, the J call TRBJ2-7; D might be TRBD2 (6 bases). Germline V lookup: CDR1 SGDLS, CDR2 YYNGEE. This CDR3 comprises 14 residues. V shed 4 bases and J shed 3 bases, with 14 bases lying between them. The full variable domain, its missing parts supplied by reference TRBV9 and TRBJ2-7, is DSGVTQTPKHLITATGQRVTLRCSPRSGDLSVYWYQQSLDQGLQFLIQYYNGEERAKGNILERFSAQQFPDLHSELNLSSLELGDSALYFCASSPSGLFYEQYFGPGTRLTVT.

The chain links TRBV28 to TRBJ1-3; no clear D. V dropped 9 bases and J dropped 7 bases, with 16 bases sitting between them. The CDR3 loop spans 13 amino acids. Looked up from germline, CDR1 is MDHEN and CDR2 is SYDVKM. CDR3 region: CASTSIPGNTIYF. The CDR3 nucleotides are TGTGCCAGTACTTCGATCCCGGGTAACACCATATATTTT.